One and the same sample provided the 3 T cell receptor beta chains below, sequenced in a study of cytomegalovirus exposure and HLA in healthy donors. Amplification used 60 Vbeta primers and 13 Jbeta primers. Profiling relied on immunoSEQ multiplex PCR, and the TCRdb table lists in-frame clones only, not all of them. The sample holds 95,000 to 150,000 clones, roughly 81% seen once. The sample taken for sequencing was PBMCs. These receptors were taken from a woman in her twenties or thirties in good health and CMV-seronegative.

The CDR3 spells CASSRQGSRNQPQHF. Written as DNA, the CDR3 is TGTGCCAGCAGCCGACAGGGGAGTCGGAATCAGCCCCAGCATTTT. The chain employs TRBV6-1 and TRBJ1-5; 8 bases line up with TRBD1. CDR1 and CDR2 (germline): MNHNS, SASEGT. The junction had 8 bases not matched to a gene; V was cut back by 6 bases and J by 4 bases. There are 15 residues in the CDR3.

The CDR3 sequence is CASSSTGTPTSTDTQYF. The CDR3 DNA reads as TGTGCCAGCAGCTCAACGGGTACTCCCACTAGCACAGATACGCAGTATTTT. The gene calls are TRBV7-9 and TRBJ2-3; no clear D. V lost 4 bases, J lost 0 bases, and 17 bases lay in between. The CDR3 is 17 residues long. Germline CDR1 SEHNR, CDR2 FQNEAQ (reference sequence).

The V and J genes are TRBV7-6 and TRBJ1-2; 10 bases match TRBD1. The CDR3 loop spans 16 amino acids. The J segment lost 9 bases and the V segment lost 4 bases, leaving 14 bases of the junction unmatched. CDR1 SGHVS and CDR2 FNYEAQ come from the germline V gene. The DNA for the CDR3 is TGTGCCAGCAGCTCCCGGAGCACCGGGACAGGGGTGCGCTACACCTTC. It yields the protein CASSSRSTGTGVRYTF. Full variable domain (outside the CDR3, taken from reference TRBV7-6 and TRBJ1-2): GAGVSQSPRYKVTKRGQDVALRCDPISGHVSLYWYRQALGQGPEFLTYFNYEAQQDKSGLPNDRFSAERPEGSISTLTIQRTEQRDSAMYRCASSSRSTGTGVRYTFGSGTRLTVV.